These 23 T cell receptor beta chains were all obtained from the same sample, sequenced in a study of CD8+ T cells in alopecia areata. TCR sequencing used cDNA made by reverse transcription of extracted RNA. This table comes from immunoSEQ multiplex PCR, and its TCRdb copy is limited to in-frame clones, with some not included. Found here are some 170,000 clones, less than 80% of them singletons; the top ten hold approximately 10%. The source material was CD8+ T cells sorted from blood, sampled at week 0. The receptors originated from a human donor with alopecia areata.

This clone was observed a few times. The chain links TRBV6-5 to TRBJ1-1; unclear D gene. The CDR3 runs 13 residues. The V gene's germline CDR1 is MNHEY and CDR2 SVGAGI. Trimming left V 6 bases short and J 0 bases short, with 8 bases between. CDR3 sequence (DNA): TGTGCCAGCAGACCTACAGTGAACACTGAAGCTTTCTTT. This sequence encodes CASRPTVNTEAFF.

V is TRBV7-9 and J is TRBJ1-1; D is perhaps TRBD1 (6 bases). The germline gives CDR1 SEHNR, CDR2 FQNEAQ (reference sequence). The CDR3 runs 17 residues. Deletions cut 5 bases from V and 0 bases from J, with 19 bases between. The CDR3 region has the DNA TGTGCCAGCAGCCAATCCCAGGGACGACAGGTGAACACTGAAGCTTTCTTT. Protein product: CASSQSQGRQVNTEAFF.

This chain joins TRBV25-1 and TRBJ1-6; D call uncertain. This CDR3 spans 15 amino acids. V was clipped by 8 bases and J by 4 bases, with 15 bases between them. Germline CDR1 and CDR2: MGHDK and SYGVNS. The CDR3 bases are TGTGCCAGCGGCCGGCGGACCGAATATAATTCACCCCTCCACTTT. Translated, it gives CASGRRTEYNSPLHF.

This clone was recorded once. The chain combines TRBV27 with TRBJ1-5; D is perhaps TRBD1 (5 bases). CDR1 MNHEY and CDR2 SMNVEV come from the germline V gene (reference sequence). CDR3 length: 16 residues. The V end lost 0 bases, the J end lost 0 bases, and 9 bases lay between the germline ends. The CDR3 DNA sequence: TGTGCCAGCAGTTTATCAGCGGGGGTTAGCAATCAGCCCCAGCATTTT. It translates to CASSLSAGVSNQPQHF.

The CDR3 nucleotides are TGTGCCAGCAGGGGTTCTGTCGGCACTGAAGCTTTCTTT. Protein sequence: CASRGSVGTEAFF. The rearrangement joins TRBV4-2 to TRBJ1-1; D gene unclear. This CDR3 contains 13 residues. Trimming stripped 6 bases from V and 4 bases from J, with 12 bases between. Germline V CDR1 and CDR2: LGHNA, YNFKEQ.

The rearrangement links TRBV5-6 to TRBJ2-2, with 10 bases that match TRBD1. The CDR3 loop spans 14 amino acids. After removal of 3 bases from V and 6 bases from J, the junction contained 2 bases not matched to a gene. Germline V gives CDR1 SGHDT, CDR2 YYEEEE. CDR3 sequence reads: CASSYGTGAGELFF. The CDR3 DNA reads TGTGCCAGCAGCTACGGGACAGGGGCCGGGGAGCTGTTTTTT.

A word on this clone: At one boundary the junction diverges from the germline segment, which might be a read error. The V gene is TRBV6-5, the J gene TRBJ1-2; no clear D gene. The CDR3 spans 14 residues. Germline V CDR1 and CDR2: MNHEY, SVGAGI. CDR3 in amino acids: CASSYTGPNCGYTF. CDR3 coding DNA: TGTGCCAGCAGTTACACGGGCCCTAACTGTGGCTACACCTTC.

In its sample, this clone was seen once. The V gene is TRBV30, the J gene TRBJ2-7; the D is unclear. The CDR3 runs to 14 residues. In germline, CDR1 is GTSNPN, CDR2 SVGIG (reference sequence). V was clipped by 0 bases and J by 4 bases, with 13 bases between them. In nucleotides, the CDR3 is TGTGCCTGGAGTGTAGGGCGAGGCCGATACGAGCAGTACTTC. Translation: CAWSVGRGRYEQYF.

The count of this clone is one. The V call is TRBV14, the J call TRBJ2-4; a weak D match, TRBD1 (6 bases). The CDR3 is 14 amino acids. Germline lookup yields CDR1 SGHDN and CDR2 FVKESK. Trimming stripped 3 bases from V and 4 bases from J, with 10 bases between. The CDR3 region is CASSQEGQKNIQYF. Here the CDR3 DNA reads TGTGCCAGCAGCCAGGAAGGACAGAAAAACATTCAGTACTTC.

This clone was counted between two and nine times. The chain's CDR3 is CSVDRTQSGGDTDTQYF. The DNA for the CDR3 is TGCAGCGTTGACCGAACCCAAAGCGGGGGGGACACAGATACGCAGTATTTT. V gene TRBV29-1 combines with J gene TRBJ2-3; 10 bases align to TRBD2. Germline assignment: CDR1 SQVTM and CDR2 ANQGSEA. The J segment lost 2 bases and the V segment lost 3 bases, leaving 11 bases of the junction unmatched. The CDR3 length is 17 residues.

The chain couples TRBV30 to TRBJ1-2, with D unresolved. CDR1 and CDR2 (germline): GTSNPN, SVGIG (reference sequence). The V end was cut by 3 bases, the J end by 7 bases, with 12 bases between. This CDR3 is built from 12 residues. CDR3 in amino acids: CAWRRELGGYTF. DNA of the CDR3: TGTGCCTGGAGACGGGAGTTGGGTGGCTACACCTTC.

The CDR3 nucleotides read TGTGCCAGCAGCGGCCGGGACAGGTACTACGAGCAGTACTTC. Translated, it gives CASSGRDRYYEQYF. The chain carries TRBV13 and TRBJ2-7; TRBD1 agrees at 8 bases. The CDR3 runs to 14 residues. CDR1 and CDR2 from the germline V gene are PRHDT and FYEKMQ (reference sequence). Trimming cost V 5 bases and J 3 bases; bases outside gene matches: 6.

The rearrangement links TRBV2 to TRBJ1-1; TRBD1 aligns across 7 bases. J gave up 7 bases and V 6 bases, and 2 bases lay outside the gene matches. The CDR3 totals 11 residues. CDR1 is SNHLY, CDR2 FYNNEI, per germline. The CDR3 protein is CASRTGIEAFF. The CDR3 region has the DNA TGTGCCAGCAGGACAGGGATTGAAGCTTTCTTT.

The chain employs TRBV6-5 and TRBJ2-7; D unclear. The CDR3 spans 15 residues. Trimming left V 6 bases short and J 3 bases short, with 18 bases between. Germline V gene data show CDR1 as MNHEY and CDR2 as SVGAGI. The CDR3 DNA reads as TGTGCCAGCAGCCCCGGACGGGCGCCTGGCTACGAGCAGTACTTC. Its translation: CASSPGRAPGYEQYF.

This chain connects TRBV6-5 to TRBJ2-7; tentative D call: TRBD1 (5 bases). The ends were cut back, 2 bases at V and 2 bases at J, with 13 bases in the middle. CDR3 size: 15 residues. In germline, CDR1 is MNHEY, CDR2 SVGAGI. This chain's CDR3 is CASSYTPDRTYEQYF. As DNA, the CDR3 is TGTGCCAGCAGTTACACCCCCGACAGAACCTACGAGCAGTACTTC.

J is TRBJ2-2 and V is TRBV6-5; 8 bases line up with TRBD1. The trim removed 0 bases at V and 6 bases at J, leaving 3 bases unmatched. This CDR3 has 15 residues. CDR1 MNHEY and CDR2 SVGAGI come from the germline V gene. CDR3 DNA: TGTGCCAGCAGTTACTCGACAGGGGTTCCCGGGGAGCTGTTTTTT. This codes for CASSYSTGVPGELFF.

The chain recombines TRBV29-1 with TRBJ2-7; D is possibly TRBD2 (5 bases). CDR3 length: 11 residues. The germline V gene encodes CDR1 SQVTM and CDR2 ANQGSEA. Trimming stripped 4 bases from V and 5 bases from J, with 9 bases between. The CDR3 nucleotides read TGCAGCGTTGTGGAGGTTAACGAGCAGTACTTC. Protein sequence: CSVVEVNEQYF.

V gene TRBV30 combines with J gene TRBJ2-7, with D tentatively TRBD1 (6 bases). This CDR3 has 13 amino acids. Trimming pared 0 bases from V and 4 bases from J, leaving 10 bases between. CDR1 is GTSNPN, CDR2 SVGIG, per germline (reference sequence). As DNA, the CDR3 is TGTGCCTGGAGTGTAGGGGGAGTATACGAGCAGTACTTC. Protein sequence: CAWSVGGVYEQYF.

This chain links TRBV11-2 with TRBJ2-7; tentatively, D is TRBD2 (5 bases). The germline V and J ends were trimmed by 7 bases and 1 base, with 17 bases remaining between them. The CDR3 contains 15 residues. Germline values: CDR1 SGHAT, CDR2 FQNNGV. The CDR3 DNA sequence: TGTGCCAGCAAAAAAAGCGCAGGCGGGTCCTACGAGCAGTACTTC. It translates to CASKKSAGGSYEQYF.

The chain is built from TRBV4-1 and TRBJ1-1; D possibly corresponds to TRBD1 (5 bases). The CDR3 length is 15 residues. The ends were cut back, 0 bases at V and 2 bases at J, with 10 bases in the middle. Germline V gene sequence: CDR1 MGHRA, CDR2 YSYEKL. The CDR3 is CASSQETGQNTEAFF. In DNA, the CDR3 is TGCGCCAGCAGCCAAGAGACTGGACAAAACACTGAAGCTTTCTTT.

Details on this clone: One end of the junction fails to match germline, which may point to a read error. The gene calls are TRBV27 and TRBJ2-1, with D possibly being TRBD1 (5 bases). The CDR3 extends over 12 amino acids. The germline gives CDR1 MNHEY, CDR2 SMNVEV (reference sequence). CDR3 sequence reads: CATGVRWNEQFF. The CDR3, as DNA: TGCGCAACAGGTGTGAGATGGAATGAGCAGTTCTTC.

This chain uses TRBV5-1 with TRBJ2-3; weak D call: TRBD1 (5 bases). CDR3 length: 15 amino acids. Looked up from germline, CDR1 is SGHRS and CDR2 is YFSETQ. The V end lost 0 bases, the J end lost 0 bases, and 8 bases lay between the germline ends. The CDR3 DNA sequence: TGCGCCAGCAGCTTGGAAGGGGCTAGCACAGATACGCAGTATTTT. It codes for CASSLEGASTDTQYF.

This clone has a handful of counts. The J gene is TRBJ1-6, the V gene TRBV6-6; no definite D call. This CDR3 region has 14 residues. Germline V gene data show CDR1 as MNHNY and CDR2 as SVGAGI (reference sequence). V lost 4 bases and J lost 6, with 10 bases in between. CDR3 residues: CASSSDGFNSPLHF. The CDR3 bases are TGTGCCAGCAGTTCGGACGGCTTTAATTCACCCCTCCACTTT.